This TCR beta chain was sequenced during a study of blood T cell repertoires in COVID-19. The junction had 10 bases not matched to a gene; V was cut back by 0 bases and J by 6 bases. This CDR3 is 18 amino acids long. Germline loops: CDR1 SGHRS, CDR2 YFSETQ. Sequencing was performed with immunoSEQ multiplex PCR; in TCRdb, only in-frame clones are kept and a portion is missing. The data contain approximately 150,000 clones, 75% to 85% of them singletons. This TCR was recovered from a woman between 45 and 65 years old with acute or convalescent COVID-19. What was sequenced was peripheral blood. The J gene is TRBJ2-2, the V gene TRBV5-1; TRBD2 matches at 11 bases. CDR3 amino acids: CASSLGASGGPSAGELFF. The DNA for the CDR3 is TGCGCCAGCAGCTTGGGGGCTAGCGGGGGGCCCTCCGCCGGGGAGCTGTTTTTT.